A single sample gave rise to the 19 T cell receptor beta chains below, sequenced in a study of cytomegalovirus exposure and HLA in healthy donors. This table comes from immunoSEQ multiplex PCR, and its TCRdb copy is limited to in-frame clones, with some not included. Among about 140,000 clones, roughly 90% were seen once, and the ten largest hold 2.9%. Sequencing used PBMCs. Receptors were obtained from a man aged 18 to 29 in good health and CMV-seronegative.

The chain links TRBV10-3 to TRBJ2-3; 7 positions agree with TRBD1. With 7 bases clipped from V and 2 bases from J, the junction kept 3 bases outside the gene matches. Germline CDR1 reads ENHRY; CDR2 reads SYGVKD. The CDR3 length is 13 residues. CDR3 amino acids: CAIKGAPTDTQYF. In nucleotides, the CDR3 is TGTGCCATCAAGGGGGCCCCCACAGATACGCAGTATTTT.

The rearrangement links TRBV9 to TRBJ2-6; D gene uncertain. Germline loops: CDR1 SGDLS, CDR2 YYNGEE. There are 13 residues in the CDR3. Trimming removed 4 bases at V and 4 bases at J, with 6 bases between. The CDR3 sequence: CASSLEGANVLTF. The CDR3 DNA is TGTGCCAGCAGCTTGGAGGGGGCCAACGTCCTGACTTTC.

The CDR3 loop reads CASSLGGGNQPQHF. DNA of the CDR3: TGTGCCAGCAGCTTAGGCGGCGGCAATCAGCCCCAGCATTTT. The J gene is TRBJ1-5, the V gene TRBV7-2; the D is unclear. Trimming pared 1 base from V and 2 bases from J, leaving 6 bases between. CDR1 is SGHTA, CDR2 FQGNSA, per germline. The CDR3 runs to 14 residues.

The rearrangement joins TRBV28 to TRBJ1-3; D is undetermined. The ends were cut back, 1 base at V and 0 bases at J, with 4 bases in the middle. This CDR3 has 14 residues. Germline CDR1 reads MDHEN; CDR2 reads SYDVKM. This chain's CDR3 is CASSLYNSGNTIYF. The CDR3 nucleotides read TGTGCCAGCAGTTTATATAACTCTGGAAACACCATATATTTT.

The chain is built from TRBV2 and TRBJ2-3; no reliable D call. V lost 0 bases and J lost 5, with 3 bases in between. The CDR3 spans 12 residues. Per the germline V gene, CDR1 is SNHLY and CDR2 is FYNNEI. DNA for the CDR3: TGTGCCAGCAGTGAAGCGAGAGATACGCAGTATTTT. Its translation is CASSEARDTQYF.

J is TRBJ2-1 and V is TRBV30, with 10 nucleotides matching TRBD2. The J segment lost 4 bases and the V segment lost 0 bases, leaving 3 bases of the junction unmatched. This CDR3 has 15 amino acids. CDR1 GTSNPN and CDR2 SVGIG come from the germline V gene (reference sequence). The CDR3 DNA is TGTGCCTGGAGTGTAGCGGGGGGGTTTTACAATGAGCAGTTCTTC. Protein product: CAWSVAGGFYNEQFF.

This sequence joins TRBV6-5 and TRBJ1-3; maybe TRBD1 (6 bases). Trimming shortened V by 2 bases and J by 0 bases, and 11 bases separated the two germline ends. The germline V gene has CDR1 MNHEY and CDR2 SVGAGI. The CDR3 spans 16 residues. The CDR3, as DNA: TGTGCCAGCAGTTACCGGGGGGGGGCCTCTGGAAACACCATATATTTT. This encodes CASSYRGGASGNTIYF.

The chain carries TRBV5-4 and TRBJ1-2, with 8 bases that match TRBD1. The CDR3 is 13 amino acids. The V gene's germline CDR1 is SGHNT and CDR2 YYREEE (reference sequence). Trimming at V came to 4 bases and at J to 8 bases, leaving 7 bases not matched to a gene. This chain's CDR3 is CASSRAGGEGYTF. Here the CDR3 DNA reads TGTGCCAGCAGCCGGGCAGGGGGCGAGGGCTACACCTTC.

This chain joins TRBV19 and TRBJ2-7; the match to TRBD2 covers 8 bases. V was pared by 6 bases and J by 0 bases, with 10 bases of the junction left unmatched. Germline V gives CDR1 LNHDA, CDR2 SQIVND (reference sequence). The CDR3 length is 16 residues. The DNA of the CDR3 is TGTGCCAGTAGCGTGGTGCGGGGGGCCCTCTCCTACGAGCAGTACTTC. It codes for CASSVVRGALSYEQYF.

This chain joins TRBV7-8 and TRBJ2-7, with 9 bases fitting TRBD2. The CDR3 covers 15 residues. The V gene's germline CDR1 is SGHVS and CDR2 FQNEAQ. J lost 0 bases, V lost 6 bases, and 6 bases had no gene match. The CDR3 DNA reads as TGTGCCAGCAGACATAGCGGGGGAAGCTCCTACGAGCAGTACTTC. Encoded protein: CASRHSGGSSYEQYF.

The chain employs TRBV15 and TRBJ1-2, with D uncertain. This CDR3 has 14 amino acids. Trimming cost V 1 base and J 5 bases, with 11 bases left between them. Germline V gives CDR1 LNHNV, CDR2 YYDKDF (reference sequence). The CDR3 DNA is TGTGCCACCAGCAGAGTGCACTCCGATTATGGCTACACCTTC. The encoded protein is CATSRVHSDYGYTF.

This chain joins TRBV30 and TRBJ1-1, with D perhaps matching TRBD1 (6 bases). The germline V gene encodes CDR1 GTSNPN and CDR2 SVGIG (reference sequence). This CDR3 has 15 amino acids. Trimming removed 3 bases at V and 4 bases at J, with 18 bases between. The DNA of the CDR3 is TGTGCCTGGAGCGTCACCGTGACAGGTTTCACTGAAGCTTTCTTT. The encoded protein is CAWSVTVTGFTEAFF.

J is TRBJ1-1 and V is TRBV7-2; possible D gene TRBD1, 5 bases. Trimming removed 4 bases at V and 4 bases at J, with 13 bases between. CDR1 and CDR2 from the germline V gene are SGHTA and FQGNSA. The CDR3 runs 14 residues. The CDR3 protein is CASSSTWQGTEAFF. CDR3 nucleotide sequence: TGTGCCAGCAGCTCTACCTGGCAGGGCACTGAAGCTTTCTTT.

The chain is built from TRBV6-4 and TRBJ1-5; 9 positions agree with TRBD1. Per the germline V gene, CDR1 is MRHNA and CDR2 is SNTAGT. This CDR3 spans 17 amino acids. Trimming at V came to 2 bases and at J to 1 base, leaving 6 bases not matched to a gene. CDR3 sequence reads: CASSDPRDRVSNQPQHF. The CDR3 DNA reads TGTGCCAGCAGTGACCCCCGGGACAGGGTAAGCAATCAGCCCCAGCATTTT.

The rearrangement joins TRBV27 to TRBJ2-5, with TRBD2 as a possible D gene (7 bases). From germline, CDR1 is MNHEY and CDR2 SMNVEV (reference sequence). CDR3 size: 12 residues. Trimming stripped 5 bases from V and 7 bases from J, with 11 bases between. The CDR3: CASSRGAGTQYF. CDR3 nucleotides: TGTGCCAGCAGTCGGGGGGCCGGGACCCAGTACTTC.

J is TRBJ1-1 and V is TRBV2; D is uncertain. Germline V gene lookup returns CDR1 SNHLY and CDR2 FYNNEI. Trimming removed 11 bases at V and 0 bases at J, with 13 bases between. This CDR3 has 13 residues. CDR3 sequence (DNA): TGTGCCGGAAGAGGGCAGTTGAACACTGAAGCTTTCTTT. The encoded protein is CAGRGQLNTEAFF.

The chain is built from TRBV6-4 and TRBJ2-3, with 13 bases fitting TRBD2. Trimming cost V 8 bases and J 5 bases; bases outside gene matches: 7. Germline V CDR1 and CDR2: MRHNA, SNTAGT. The CDR3 length is 15 residues. In DNA form, the CDR3 reads TGTGCCAGCCGCCGACTAGCGGGGGGAGGAGATACGCAGTATTTT. Translation: CASRRLAGGGDTQYF.

The rearrangement joins TRBV6-1 to TRBJ2-1, with D perhaps matching TRBD1 (6 bases). Trimming stripped 1 base from V and 2 bases from J, with 12 bases between. Germline V CDR1 and CDR2: MNHNS, SASEGT. The CDR3 consists of 16 residues. The CDR3 spells CASSEGWPGAYNEQFF. CDR3 nucleotide sequence: TGTGCCAGCAGTGAAGGATGGCCAGGGGCCTACAATGAGCAGTTCTTC.

This sequence joins TRBV11-2 and TRBJ2-5; TRBD1 agrees at 11 bases. After removal of 5 bases from V and 8 bases from J, the junction contained 13 bases not matched to a gene. The CDR3 has 16 residues. Germline assignment: CDR1 SGHAT and CDR2 FQNNGV. The CDR3 sequence is CASSQVSGQGASTQYF. CDR3 sequence (DNA): TGTGCCAGCAGCCAGGTCTCAGGACAGGGGGCTTCTACCCAGTACTTC.